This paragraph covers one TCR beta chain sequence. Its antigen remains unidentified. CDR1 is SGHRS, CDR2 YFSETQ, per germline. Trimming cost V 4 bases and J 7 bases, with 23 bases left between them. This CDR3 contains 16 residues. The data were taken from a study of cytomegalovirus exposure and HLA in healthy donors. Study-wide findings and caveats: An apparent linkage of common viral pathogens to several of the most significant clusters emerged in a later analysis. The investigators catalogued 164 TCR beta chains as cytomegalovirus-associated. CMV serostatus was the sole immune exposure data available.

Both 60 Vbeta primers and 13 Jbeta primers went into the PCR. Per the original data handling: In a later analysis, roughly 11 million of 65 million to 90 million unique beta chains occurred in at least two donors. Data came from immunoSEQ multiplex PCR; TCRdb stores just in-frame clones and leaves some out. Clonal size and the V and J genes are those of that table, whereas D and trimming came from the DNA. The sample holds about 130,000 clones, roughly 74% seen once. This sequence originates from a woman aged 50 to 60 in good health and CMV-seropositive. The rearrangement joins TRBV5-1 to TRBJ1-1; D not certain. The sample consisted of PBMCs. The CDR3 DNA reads TGCGCCAGCAGCCCGCGGGCAAGGGTTGGTGCAGGTGAAGCTTTCTTT. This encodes CASSPRARVGAGEAFF.